A selection of T cell receptor beta chains follows, all from one sample in a study of cytomegalovirus exposure and HLA in healthy donors. Produced via immunoSEQ multiplex PCR; TCRdb's table is partial and in-frame only. The table lists 120,000 to 150,000 clones, around 75% of them singletons. Sequencing input: PBMCs. Every receptor here comes from a man between 60 and 75 years old in good health and CMV-seronegative. CDR3s include the opening cysteine and the closing phenylalanine or tryptophan. The D gene is left open where the match is weak. Size tells how often a clone was seen (once, few, many) or the class of an expanded clone, and some rows leave it out.

j_call d_call clone_size v_call cdr3_nt cdr3_aa
TRBJ2-2 TRBD2 . TRBV28 TGTGCCAGCAGGCACCTAGCGGGAGCTACCGGGGAGCTGTTTTTT CASRHLAGATGELFF
TRBJ1-2 TRBD1 . TRBV27 TGTGCCAGCAGTGTATCCGGGACAGGCAGCTATGGCTACACCTTC CASSVSGTGSYGYTF
TRBJ2-6 TRBD2 few TRBV30 TGTGCCTGGAGTGTGCGTGGCGGGAGAGGCGCTGGGGCCAACGTCCTGACTTTC CAWSVRGGRGAGANVLTF
TRBJ1-1 TRBD1 . TRBV6-1 TGTGCCAGCAAACGGACAGGGGAAGCTTTCTTT CASKRTGEAFF
TRBJ1-1 TRBD1 . TRBV7-2 TGTGCCAGCAGCGCGCAGGGGGTGAGGAACACTGAAGCTTTCTTT CASSAQGVRNTEAFF
TRBJ2-2 . few TRBV27 TGTGCCAGCAGACCGGGACAGAACACCGGGGAGCTGTTTTTT CASRPGQNTGELFF
TRBJ2-3 TRBD2 . TRBV5-6 TGTGCCAGCAGCGTGACTAGCATCTCGTATTTT CASSVTSISYF
TRBJ1-1 . . TRBV9 TGTGCCAGCAGCACACAGATGACAGGTGAAGCTTTCTTT CASSTQMTGEAFF
TRBJ2-7 TRBD2 . TRBV7-2 TGTGCCAGCAACCCAGAACGAGGGAGGGCCCTATACGAGCAGTACTTC CASNPERGRALYEQYF
TRBJ2-7 TRBD1 few TRBV5-1 TGCGCCAGCAGCCCTGGACAGGGGCACTACGAGCAGTACTTC CASSPGQGHYEQYF
TRBJ2-7 TRBD1 . TRBV28 TGTGCCAGCAGGACCGGGACAGAGATATCCTCCGAGCAGTACTTC CASRTGTEISSEQYF
TRBJ2-4 . once TRBV5-8 TGTGCCAGCAGCTTGGACGGGAGCAAAAACATTCAGTACTTC CASSLDGSKNIQYF
TRBJ2-2 . . TRBV15 TGTGCCACCAGCAGAGATTCGGTTAACACCGGGGAGCTGTTTTTT CATSRDSVNTGELFF
TRBJ2-1 TRBD1 once TRBV5-4 TGTGCCAGCAGCTTGGGGTCCCGGGACAGACTATACAATGAGCAGTTCTTC CASSLGSRDRLYNEQFF
TRBJ1-4 . few TRBV18 TGTGCCAGCTCACCAGAGGGTCCTACTAATGAAAAACTGTTTTTT CASSPEGPTNEKLFF
TRBJ2-3 TRBD2 . TRBV4-1 TGCGCCAGCACCCCCAAGGGACTAGCGGGAGAATGGGGTGGCACAGATACGCAGTATTTT CASTPKGLAGEWGGTDTQYF
TRBJ2-5 . . TRBV6-1 TGTGCCAGCAGTGAATCGCCGGGAGAGGAGACCCAGTACTTC CASSESPGEETQYF
TRBJ2-2 . . TRBV5-1 TGCGCCAGCAGCTTACGGCCAGCGGAGGTCACCGGGGAGCTGTTTTTT CASSLRPAEVTGELFF
TRBJ2-3 TRBD2 . TRBV10-3 TGTGCCATCAGTGAGTCGTTGACTAGCGGGATTAGCACAGATACGCAGTATTTT CAISESLTSGISTDTQYF
TRBJ2-5 TRBD1 . TRBV7-2 TGTGCCAGCAGTCAAGGACAGGGGAAGACCCAGTACTTC CASSQGQGKTQYF
TRBJ1-1 . . TRBV6-6 TGTGCCAGCAGTCCAACCCCCCGGAGAAACACTGAAGCTTTCTTT CASSPTPRRNTEAFF
TRBJ1-3 . . TRBV6-5 TGTGCCAGCAGCCCAACATGGTTCTCTGGAAACACCATATATTTT CASSPTWFSGNTIYF
TRBJ1-4 TRBD1 . TRBV25-1 TGTGCCAGCATAGATGGGACAGGGGTTGAAAAACTGTTTTTT CASIDGTGVEKLFF
TRBJ2-3 . . TRBV7-3 TGTGCCAGCAGCTTAAACCAGGGTGGGACAGATACGCAGTATTTT CASSLNQGGTDTQYF
TRBJ2-2 . . TRBV7-2 TGTGCCAGCACCGTGACGTCCGGGACGAACACCGGGGAGCTGTTTTTT CASTVTSGTNTGELFF
TRBJ2-4 TRBD2 . TRBV27 TGTGCCAGCAGTTTAGCGGGACTAGACAAAAACATTCAGTACTTC CASSLAGLDKNIQYF
TRBJ1-1 . . TRBV5-1 TGCGCCAGCAGCTTGGCGGGGGTGGGGGGGACTGAAGCTTTCTTT CASSLAGVGGTEAFF